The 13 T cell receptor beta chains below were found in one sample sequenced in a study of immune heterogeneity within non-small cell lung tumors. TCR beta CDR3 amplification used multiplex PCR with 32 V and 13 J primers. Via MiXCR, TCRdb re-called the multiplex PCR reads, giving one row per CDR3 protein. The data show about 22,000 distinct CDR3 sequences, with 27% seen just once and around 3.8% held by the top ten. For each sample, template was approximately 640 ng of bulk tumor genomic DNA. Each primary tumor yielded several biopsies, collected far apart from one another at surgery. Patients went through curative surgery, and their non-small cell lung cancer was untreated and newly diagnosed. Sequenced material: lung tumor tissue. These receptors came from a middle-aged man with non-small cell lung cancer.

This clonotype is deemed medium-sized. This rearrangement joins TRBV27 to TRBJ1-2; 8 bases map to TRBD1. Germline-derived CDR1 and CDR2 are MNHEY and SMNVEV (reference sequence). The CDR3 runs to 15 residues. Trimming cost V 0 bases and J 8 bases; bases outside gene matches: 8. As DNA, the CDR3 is TGTGCCAGCAGTTTATCGCAGGGGGCCTATAGGGGCTACACCTTC. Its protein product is CASSLSQGAYRGYTF.

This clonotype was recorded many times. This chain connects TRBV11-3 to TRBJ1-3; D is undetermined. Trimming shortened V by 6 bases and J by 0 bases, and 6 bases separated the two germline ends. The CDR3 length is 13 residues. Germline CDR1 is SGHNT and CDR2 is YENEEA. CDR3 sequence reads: CASRTASGNTIYF. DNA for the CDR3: TGTGCCAGCAGAACAGCCTCTGGAAACACCATATATTTT.

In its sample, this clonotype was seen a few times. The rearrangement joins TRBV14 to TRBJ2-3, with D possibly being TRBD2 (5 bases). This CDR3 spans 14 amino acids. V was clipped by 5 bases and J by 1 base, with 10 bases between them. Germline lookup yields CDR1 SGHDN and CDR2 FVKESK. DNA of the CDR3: TGTGCCAGCAGCTTAGGGAGACGCACAGATACGCAGTATTTT. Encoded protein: CASSLGRRTDTQYF.

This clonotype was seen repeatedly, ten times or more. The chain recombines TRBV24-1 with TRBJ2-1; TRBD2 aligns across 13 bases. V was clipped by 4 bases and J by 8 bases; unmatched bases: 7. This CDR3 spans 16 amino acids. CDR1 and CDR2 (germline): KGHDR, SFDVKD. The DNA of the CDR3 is TGTGCCACCAGTGAAACTAGCGGGAGGGCCGCGTATGAGCAGTTCTTC. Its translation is CATSETSGRAAYEQFF.

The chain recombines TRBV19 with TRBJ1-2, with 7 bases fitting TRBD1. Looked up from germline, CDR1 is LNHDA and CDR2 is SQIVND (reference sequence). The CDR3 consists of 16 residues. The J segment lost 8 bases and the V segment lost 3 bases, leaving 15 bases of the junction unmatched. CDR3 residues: CASSIGTVVGSSGYTF. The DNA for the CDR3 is TGTGCCAGTAGTATCGGGACAGTAGTGGGGTCGTCGGGCTACACCTTC.

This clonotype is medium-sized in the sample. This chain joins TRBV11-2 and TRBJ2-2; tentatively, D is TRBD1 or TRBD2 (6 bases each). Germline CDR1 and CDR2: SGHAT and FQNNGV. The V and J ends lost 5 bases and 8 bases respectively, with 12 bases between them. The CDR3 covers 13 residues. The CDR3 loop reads CASSPGGQGELFF. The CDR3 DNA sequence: TGTGCCAGCAGCCCCGGGGGCCAGGGGGAGCTGTTTTTT. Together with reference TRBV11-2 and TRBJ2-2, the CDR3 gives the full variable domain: EAGVAQSPRYKIIEKRQSVAFWCNPISGHATLYWYQQILGQGPKLLIQFQNNGVVDDSQLPKDRFSAERLKGVDSTLKIQPAKLEDSAVYLCASSPGGQGELFFGEGSRLTVL.

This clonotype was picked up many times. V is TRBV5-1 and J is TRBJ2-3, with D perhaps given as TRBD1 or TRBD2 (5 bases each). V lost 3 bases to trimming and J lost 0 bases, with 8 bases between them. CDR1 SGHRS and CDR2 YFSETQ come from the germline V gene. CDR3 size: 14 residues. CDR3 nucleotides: TGCGCCAGCAGCTGGGACCAGAGCACAGATACGCAGTATTTT. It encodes CASSWDQSTDTQYF. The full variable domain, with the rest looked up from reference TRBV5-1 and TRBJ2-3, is KAGVTQTPRYLIKTRGQQVTLSCSPISGHRSVSWYQQTPGQGLQFLFEYFSETQRNKGNFPGRFSGRQFSNSRSEMNVSTLELGDSALYLCASSWDQSTDTQYFGPGTRLTVL.

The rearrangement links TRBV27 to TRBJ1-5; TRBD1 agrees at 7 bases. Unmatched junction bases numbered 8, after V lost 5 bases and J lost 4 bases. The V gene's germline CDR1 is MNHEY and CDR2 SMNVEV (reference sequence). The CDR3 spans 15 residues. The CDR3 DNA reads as TGTGCCAGCAGTCCACGTAGACAGGGTAATCAGCCCCAGCATTTT. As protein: CASSPRRQGNQPQHF.

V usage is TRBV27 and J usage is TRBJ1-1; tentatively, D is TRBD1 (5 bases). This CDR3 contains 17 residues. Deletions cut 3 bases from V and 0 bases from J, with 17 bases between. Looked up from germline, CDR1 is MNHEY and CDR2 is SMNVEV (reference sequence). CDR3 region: CASSLEFVWGLNTEAFF. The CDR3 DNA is TGTGCCAGCAGTTTGGAGTTTGTGTGGGGCTTGAACACTGAAGCTTTCTTT.

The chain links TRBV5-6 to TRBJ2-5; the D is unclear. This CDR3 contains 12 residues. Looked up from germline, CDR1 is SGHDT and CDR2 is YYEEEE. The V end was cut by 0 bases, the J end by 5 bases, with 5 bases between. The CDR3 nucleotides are TGTGCCAGCAGCTTGGCAGTGGAGACCCAGTACTTC. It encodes CASSLAVETQYF. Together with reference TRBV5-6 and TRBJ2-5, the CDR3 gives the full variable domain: DAGVTQSPTHLIKTRGQQVTLRCSPKSGHDTVSWYQQALGQGPQFIFQYYEEEERQRGNFPDRFSGHQFPNYSSELNVNALLLGDSALYLCASSLAVETQYFGPGTRLLVL.

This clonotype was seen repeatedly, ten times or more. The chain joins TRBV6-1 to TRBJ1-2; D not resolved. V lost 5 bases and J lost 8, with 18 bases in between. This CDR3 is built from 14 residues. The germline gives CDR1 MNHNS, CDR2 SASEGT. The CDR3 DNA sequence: TGTGCCAGCAGTTACGCCTCCCGGACGGGGGGCTACACCTTC. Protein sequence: CASSYASRTGGYTF.

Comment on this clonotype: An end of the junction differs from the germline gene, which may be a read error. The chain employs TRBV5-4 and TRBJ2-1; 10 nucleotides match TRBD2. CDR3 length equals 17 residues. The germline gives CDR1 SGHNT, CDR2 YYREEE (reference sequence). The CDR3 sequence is CASSLRAGTSVYNERFF. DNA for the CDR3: TGTGCCAGCAGCCTACGCGCCGGGACTAGCGTATACAATGAGCGGTTCTTC.

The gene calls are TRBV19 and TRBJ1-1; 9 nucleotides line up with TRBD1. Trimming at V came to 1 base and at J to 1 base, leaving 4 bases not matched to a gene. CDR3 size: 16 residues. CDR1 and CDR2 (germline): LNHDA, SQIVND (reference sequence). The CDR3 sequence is CASSIGDRAANTEAFF. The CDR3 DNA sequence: TGTGCCAGTAGTATAGGGGACAGGGCAGCGAACACTGAAGCTTTCTTT. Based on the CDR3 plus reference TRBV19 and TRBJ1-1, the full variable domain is DGGITQSPKYLFRKEGQNVTLSCEQNLNHDAMYWYRQDPGQGLRLIYYSQIVNDFQKGDIAEGYSVSREKKESFPLTVTSAQKNPTAFYLCASSIGDRAANTEAFFGQGTRLTVV.